Presented here are 7 T cell receptor beta chains from one specimen sequenced in a study of beta chain features in type 1 diabetes. Study-level results: Shortening that was moderate but significant affected the TCRB CDR3s of Type 1 diabetes patients in all four CD4+ subsets.

As every portion of the isolated RNA was reverse transcribed, the sequencing read expressed TCRB transcripts. The protocol was immunoSEQ multiplex PCR, while the TCRdb copy is restricted to in-frame clones and leaves out a portion. The table includes 330,000 or so clones, roughly 13% detected once. These TCRs are of unknown antigen specificity. Material: naive CD4+ T cells from blood. These receptors all stem from a woman aged 18-35 years with type 1 diabetes.

The sample holds a few counts of this clone. The rearrangement joins TRBV19 to TRBJ1-1, with 7 bases matching TRBD1. With V trimmed by 7 bases and J by 7 bases, 9 bases remained unmatched. There are 13 residues in the CDR3. Germline V gene lookup returns CDR1 LNHDA and CDR2 SQIVND (reference sequence). The CDR3 is CASTNRGASEAFF. In nucleotides, the CDR3 is TGTGCCAGTACGAACAGGGGAGCAAGTGAAGCTTTCTTT.

The V call is TRBV19, the J call TRBJ2-1; TRBD1 matches 8 bases. This CDR3 has 15 residues. V shed 3 bases and J 4 bases; nucleotides not matched to a gene: 5. Germline V lookup: CDR1 LNHDA, CDR2 SQIVND (reference sequence). The CDR3 here is CASSMWGDRYNEQFF. The CDR3 DNA reads as TGTGCCAGTAGTATGTGGGGGGACAGGTACAATGAGCAGTTCTTC.

The chain carries TRBV7-3 and TRBJ2-3, with D possibly TRBD2 on 7 matching bases. Trimming pared 5 bases from V and 3 bases from J, leaving 18 bases between. This CDR3 comprises 16 residues. CDR1 and CDR2 from the germline V gene are SGHTA and FQGTGA. The CDR3: CASSARLGGGTDTQYF. CDR3 nucleotides: TGTGCCAGCAGCGCCCGACTAGGGGGGGGGACAGATACGCAGTATTTT.

This chain joins TRBV5-6 and TRBJ2-5; TRBD2 might be the D (6 bases). The ends were cut back, 7 bases at V and 5 bases at J, with 15 bases in the middle. Germline V gives CDR1 SGHDT, CDR2 YYEEEE. This CDR3 is built from 13 residues. The CDR3 region is CASGTGGVETQYF. The CDR3 bases are TGTGCCAGCGGGACTGGAGGGGTGGAGACCCAGTACTTC. Drawing the rest from reference TRBV5-6 and TRBJ2-5, the complete variable domain is DAGVTQSPTHLIKTRGQQVTLRCSPKSGHDTVSWYQQALGQGPQFIFQYYEEEERQRGNFPDRFSGHQFPNYSSELNVNALLLGDSALYLCASGTGGVETQYFGPGTRLLVL.

This clone was seen only a few times. This chain uses TRBV2 with TRBJ2-3; D gene ambiguous. Trimming removed 2 bases from V and 8 bases from J, with 5 bases in between. The CDR3 covers 11 residues. The V gene's germline CDR1 is SNHLY and CDR2 FYNNEI. Here the CDR3 DNA reads TGTGCCAGCAGTGAAACTATTACGCAGTATTTT. Amino acids: CASSETITQYF.

This clone turned up a few times. V and J are TRBV12-5 and TRBJ2-3; 14 nucleotides agree with TRBD2. The CDR3 sequence is 15 residues long. The germline CDR1 and CDR2 sequences are LGHNT and FRNRAP. Unmatched junction bases numbered 4, after V lost 6 bases and J lost 5 bases. The CDR3 DNA is TGTGCTAGTGGCCCCGGGACTAGCGGGAGAGATACGCAGTATTTT. Translated: CASGPGTSGRDTQYF.

This chain connects TRBV9 to TRBJ2-7, with TRBD1 matching 7 bases. V lost 0 bases, J lost 1 base, and 7 bases stayed unmatched. The CDR3 contains 16 residues. Germline values: CDR1 SGDLS, CDR2 YYNGEE. Written as DNA, the CDR3 is TGTGCCAGCAGCGTAGGGATAACAGGGGAATCCTACGAGCAGTACTTC. It yields the protein CASSVGITGESYEQYF.